This T cell receptor beta chain was captured in a study of breast tumors, draining lymph nodes, adjacent tissues. The CDR3 runs 11 residues. Germline CDR1 reads KGHSH; CDR2 reads LQKENI. Trimming stripped 4 bases from V and 10 bases from J, with 8 bases between. Study-wide results and limits: Tumor TCR diversity was below lymph nodes but above nontumor tissue. Data only fit, rather than demonstrated, lymph node origin of most tumor T cells.

Samples came from axillary lymph nodes draining the breast cancer. TCRdb re-called the multiplex PCR reads with MiXCR, one entry per CDR3 protein. Of some 130,000 distinct CDR3 sequences detected, 15% to 20% appear once; the ten largest clones hold less than 4%. At least ten counts were recorded for this clonotype. Antigen unknown. The sequencing sample was made of axillary lymph node tissue. This TCR was sampled from a female donor with breast cancer. Some clones in this sample may be carry-over from other donors' samples. The chain carries TRBV18 and TRBJ2-1; D is undetermined. For the CDR3, the DNA is TGTGCCAGCTCACTACGAATCGAGCAGTTCTTC. It translates to CASSLRIEQFF.